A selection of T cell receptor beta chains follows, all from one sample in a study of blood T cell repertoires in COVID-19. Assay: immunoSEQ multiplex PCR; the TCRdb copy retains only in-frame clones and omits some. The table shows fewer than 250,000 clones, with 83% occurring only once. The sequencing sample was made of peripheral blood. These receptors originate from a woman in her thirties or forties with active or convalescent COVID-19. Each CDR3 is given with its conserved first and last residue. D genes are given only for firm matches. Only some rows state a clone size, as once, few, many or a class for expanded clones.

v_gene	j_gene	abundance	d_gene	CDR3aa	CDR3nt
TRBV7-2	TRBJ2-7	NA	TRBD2	CASSLGSGGDEQYF	TGTGCCAGCAGCTTAGGTAGCGGGGGGGACGAGCAGTACTTC
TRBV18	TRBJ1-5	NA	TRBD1	CASSPYGTGNQPQHF	TGTGCCAGCTCACCATACGGGACAGGGAATCAGCCCCAGCATTTT
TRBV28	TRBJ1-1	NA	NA	CASSFTGIGSEAFF	TGTGCCAGCAGTTTTACGGGGATCGGGTCTGAAGCTTTCTTT
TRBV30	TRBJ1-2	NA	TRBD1	CALTGRGSYGYTF	TGTGCCCTAACGGGCAGGGGGTCCTATGGCTACACCTTC
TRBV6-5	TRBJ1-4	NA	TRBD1	CASTTGTGSEKLFF	TGTGCCAGCACCACCGGGACAGGTTCTGAAAAACTGTTTTTT
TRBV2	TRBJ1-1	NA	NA	CASSGLREAEAFF	TGTGCCAGCAGTGGACTAAGGGAGGCTGAAGCTTTCTTT
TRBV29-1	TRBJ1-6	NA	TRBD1	CSVPGQNNSPLHF	TGCAGCGTCCCGGGACAGAATAATTCACCCCTCCACTTT
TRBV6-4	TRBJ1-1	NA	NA	CASSPRGETEAFF	TGTGCCAGCAGCCCCAGGGGTGAGACTGAAGCTTTCTTT
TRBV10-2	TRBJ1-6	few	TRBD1	CASTGQGHSPLHF	TGCGCCAGCACTGGACAGGGGCATTCACCCCTCCACTTT
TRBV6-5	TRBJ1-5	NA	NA	CASSYSGGDSNQPQHF	TGTGCCAGCAGTTACTCTGGGGGGGATAGCAATCAGCCCCAGCATTTT
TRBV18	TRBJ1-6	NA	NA	CASSLRDTPDLHF	TGTGCCAGCTCACTAAGGGACACCCCGGACCTCCACTTT
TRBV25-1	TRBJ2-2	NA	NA	CASSAINTGELFF	TGTGCCAGCAGTGCCATCAACACCGGGGAGCTGTTTTTT
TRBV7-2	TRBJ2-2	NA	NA	CASSVDRVYSTGELFF	TGTGCCAGCAGCGTAGACAGAGTCTATTCTACCGGGGAGCTGTTTTTT
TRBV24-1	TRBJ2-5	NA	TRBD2	CATSDPKTSGEFQETQYF	TGTGCCACCAGTGACCCGAAAACTAGCGGCGAGTTCCAAGAGACCCAGTACTTC
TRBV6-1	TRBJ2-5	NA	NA	CASSEMNSQETQYF	TGTGCCAGCAGTGAAATGAACAGTCAAGAGACCCAGTACTTC
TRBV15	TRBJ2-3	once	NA	CATSRDGGVGTDTQYF	TGTGCCACCAGCAGAGATGGAGGGGTTGGCACAGATACGCAGTATTTT
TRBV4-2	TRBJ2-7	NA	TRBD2	CASSFLGGTRFNF	TGTGCCAGCAGCTTCCTGGGAGGGACCCGATTTAACTTC
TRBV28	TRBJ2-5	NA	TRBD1	CASSLPTGGAGETQYF	TGTGCCAGCAGTTTACCAACAGGGGGCGCGGGGGAGACCCAGTACTTC
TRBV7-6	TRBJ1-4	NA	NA	CASSLGLGRRGEKLFF	TGTGCCAGCAGCTTAGGGTTGGGGCGGCGGGGTGAAAAACTGTTTTTT
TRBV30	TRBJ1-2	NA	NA	CAWSVGSRDGYTF	TGTGCCTGGAGTGTAGGTTCGAGGGATGGCTACACCTTC
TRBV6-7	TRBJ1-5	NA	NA	CASSYSGVQPQHF	TGTGCCAGCAGTTACTCAGGGGTCCAGCCCCAGCATTTT
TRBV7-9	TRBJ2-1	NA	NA	CASSPAQDYNEQFF	TGTGCCAGCAGCCCCGCCCAGGACTACAATGAGCAGTTCTTC
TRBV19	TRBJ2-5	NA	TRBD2	CASKLQGAGQETQYF	TGTGCCAGTAAATTGCAGGGAGCGGGGCAAGAGACCCAGTACTTC
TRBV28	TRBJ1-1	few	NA	CASSLSGVMNTEAFF	TGTGCCAGCAGTCTGAGCGGGGTCATGAACACTGAAGCTTTCTTT
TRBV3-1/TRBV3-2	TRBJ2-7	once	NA	CASSQEGAPYEQYF	TGTGCCAGCAGCCAAGAGGGAGCCCCCTACGAGCAGTACTTC
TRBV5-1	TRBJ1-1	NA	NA	CASSSTGNTEAFF	TGCGCCAGCAGCTCGACAGGAAACACTGAAGCTTTCTTT
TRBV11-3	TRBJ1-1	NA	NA	CASSEKRTEAFF	TGTGCCAGCAGCGAAAAGCGCACTGAAGCTTTCTTT
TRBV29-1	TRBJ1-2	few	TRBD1	CSVEWDRVYGYTF	TGCAGCGTTGAATGGGACAGGGTATATGGCTACACCTTC
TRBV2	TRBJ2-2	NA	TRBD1	CASRITGVTGELFF	TGTGCCAGCAGAATTACAGGGGTCACCGGGGAGCTGTTTTTT
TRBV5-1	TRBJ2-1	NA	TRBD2	CASSFRTSGSPYNEQFF	TGCGCCAGCAGCTTCCGGACTAGCGGGAGCCCCTACAATGAGCAGTTCTTC
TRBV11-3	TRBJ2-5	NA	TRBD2	CASSLVGWEGETQYF	TGTGCCAGCAGCTTGGTGGGATGGGAGGGGGAGACCCAGTACTTC
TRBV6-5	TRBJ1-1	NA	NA	CASTLTHPLNTEAFF	TGTGCCAGCACGCTTACCCACCCCCTAAACACTGAAGCTTTCTTT
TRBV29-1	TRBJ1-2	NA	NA	CSVEDMDTRKGLNYGYTF	TGCAGCGTTGAAGACATGGACACCCGAAAGGGTCTTAACTATGGCTACACCTTC
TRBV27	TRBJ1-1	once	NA	CASSFNRDTEAFF	TGTGCCAGCAGTTTCAACCGGGACACTGAAGCTTTCTTT
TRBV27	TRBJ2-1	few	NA	CASSPLLDEQFF	TGTGCCAGCAGTCCCTTGTTAGATGAGCAGTTCTTC
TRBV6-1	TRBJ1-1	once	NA	CASSELPQGTNTEAFF	TGTGCCAGCAGTGAACTGCCACAGGGCACTAACACTGAAGCTTTCTTT
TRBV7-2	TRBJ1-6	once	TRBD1	CASSEQGAYNSPLHF	TGTGCCAGCAGCGAACAGGGGGCCTATAATTCACCCCTCCACTTT
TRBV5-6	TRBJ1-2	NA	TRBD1	CASSPADGTVFNYGYTF	TGTGCCAGCAGCCCGGCGGATGGGACAGTGTTTAACTATGGCTACACCTTC
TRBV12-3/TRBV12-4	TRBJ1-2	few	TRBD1	CASTRDRADGYTF	TGTGCCAGCACCCGGGACAGGGCGGACGGCTACACCTTC
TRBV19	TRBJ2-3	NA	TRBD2	CASSVMTSGTTDTQYF	TGTGCCAGTAGTGTGATGACTAGCGGGACCACAGATACGCAGTATTTT
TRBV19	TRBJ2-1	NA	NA	CASRPGQSNEQFF	TGTGCCAGTAGACCGGGACAAAGCAATGAGCAGTTCTTC
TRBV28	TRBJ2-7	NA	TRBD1	CASRLGQGTYEQYF	TGTGCCAGCAGACTGGGACAGGGGACCTACGAGCAGTACTTC
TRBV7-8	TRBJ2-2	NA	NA	CASSPRPQTNTGELFF	TGTGCCAGCAGCCCACGGCCACAGACGAACACCGGGGAGCTGTTTTTT
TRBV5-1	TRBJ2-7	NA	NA	CASRPIQGGGYEQYF	TGCGCCAGCAGACCGATCCAGGGGGGAGGCTACGAGCAGTACTTC
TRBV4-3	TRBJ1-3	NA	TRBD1	CASSQDPPGGPGNTIYF	TGCGCCAGCAGCCAAGATCCCCCAGGGGGCCCTGGAAACACCATATATTTT
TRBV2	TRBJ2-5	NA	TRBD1	CASSGTGSETQYF	TGTGCCAGCTCGGGGACAGGGTCGGAGACCCAGTACTTC
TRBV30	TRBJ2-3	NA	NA	CAWTPSGDTQYF	TGTGCCTGGACTCCGAGCGGAGATACGCAGTATTTT
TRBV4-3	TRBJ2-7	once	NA	CASSQEPRGGYEQYF	TGCGCCAGCAGCCAAGAGCCTCGAGGGGGCTACGAGCAGTACTTC
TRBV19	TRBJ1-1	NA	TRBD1	CASRPHRQGRVNTEAFF	TGTGCCAGTAGACCGCATCGACAGGGGCGGGTGAACACTGAAGCTTTCTTT
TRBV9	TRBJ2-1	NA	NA	CASSVEQVANEQFF	TGTGCCAGCAGCGTAGAGCAGGTCGCCAATGAGCAGTTCTTC
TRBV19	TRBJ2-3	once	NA	CASSGRGQSTDTQYF	TGTGCCAGTAGTGGGCGCGGACAGAGCACAGATACGCAGTATTTT
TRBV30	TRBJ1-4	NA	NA	CAWSYRNEKLFF	TGTGCCTGGAGCTACCGAAATGAAAAACTGTTTTTT
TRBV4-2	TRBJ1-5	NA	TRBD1	CASSRDRSNQPQHF	TGTGCCAGCAGCAGGGACAGGTCTAATCAGCCCCAGCATTTT
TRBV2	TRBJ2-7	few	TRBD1	CASSPDREPHYEQYF	TGTGCCAGCAGTCCTGACAGGGAACCGCATTACGAGCAGTACTTC
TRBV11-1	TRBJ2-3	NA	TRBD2	CASSFELARAGDTQYF	TGTGCCAGCAGCTTCGAACTAGCGAGGGCAGGAGATACGCAGTATTTT